This T cell receptor beta chain comes out of a study of blood T cell repertoires in COVID-19. Study information: Acute-phase and convalescent COVID-19 samples originated in the United States, Italy and Spain. PBMCs, B-cell-depleted T cells, or T cells were the source of the cDNA or gDNA that made up the material.

This table comes from immunoSEQ multiplex PCR, and its TCRdb copy is limited to in-frame clones, with some not included. This sample carries 65,000 to 75,000 clones, roughly 90% of them seen once, and the ten largest clones take roughly 1.5%. V lost 7 bases to trimming and J lost 0 bases; unmatched junction nucleotides: 8. Germline loops: CDR1 SQVTM, CDR2 ANQGSEA. The CDR3 loop spans 16 amino acids. The sample taken for sequencing was peripheral blood. The J gene is TRBJ1-6, the V gene TRBV29-1, with TRBD1 identical over 8 bases. The sequence derives from a man aged 50 to 59 with acute or convalescent COVID-19. This CDR3 is CSGIDRGGSYNSPLHF. The CDR3 region has the DNA TGCAGCGGGATTGACAGGGGTGGCTCCTATAATTCACCCCTCCACTTT.